The 15 T cell receptor beta chains below come from one sample, sequenced in a study of blood T cell repertoires in COVID-19. Assay: immunoSEQ multiplex PCR; the TCRdb copy retains only in-frame clones and omits some. Among 150,000 or so clones, roughly 90% were seen once, and the ten largest hold more than 3.5%. The sequenced material came from PBMCs or T cells enriched from blood (not recorded which). All receptors come from a man aged 45 to 65 who had recovered from COVID-19.

The chain is built from TRBV5-1 and TRBJ2-1, with TRBD2 identical over 8 bases. CDR3 size: 16 residues. The germline CDR1 and CDR2 sequences are SGHRS and YFSETQ. V lost 0 bases to trimming and J lost 4 bases; unmatched junction nucleotides: 6. CDR3 bases: TGCGCCAGCAGCTTGGCCGGGGCGGGAGGTTACAATGAGCAGTTCTTC. It translates to CASSLAGAGGYNEQFF. Looking up the rest from reference TRBV5-1 and TRBJ2-1 gives the full variable domain: KAGVTQTPRYLIKTRGQQVTLSCSPISGHRSVSWYQQTPGQGLQFLFEYFSETQRNKGNFPGRFSGRQFSNSRSEMNVSTLELGDSALYLCASSLAGAGGYNEQFFGPGTRLTVL.

The chain carries TRBV7-6 and TRBJ2-1, with D perhaps matching TRBD2 (6 bases). This CDR3 has 18 amino acids. The ends were cut back, 4 bases at V and 0 bases at J, with 19 bases in the middle. The germline CDR1 and CDR2 sequences are SGHVS and FNYEAQ. The CDR3 reads CASSSPEGRASSYNEQFF. DNA for the CDR3: TGTGCCAGCAGCTCTCCGGAGGGGCGCGCCTCCTCCTACAATGAGCAGTTCTTC.

J is TRBJ1-4 and V is TRBV2, with 7 positions matching TRBD1. CDR1 is SNHLY and CDR2 is FYNNEI in the germline V gene. V lost 6 bases, J lost 7 bases, and 5 bases stayed unmatched. CDR3 length: 13 amino acids. In DNA, the CDR3 is TGTGCCAGCAGCCCGACAGGGAGTGAAAAACTGTTTTTT. Its protein product is CASSPTGSEKLFF.

This sequence joins TRBV28 and TRBJ1-2; maybe TRBD1 (5 bases). V was shortened by 3 bases and J by 2 bases, with 10 bases between the two germline ends. The CDR3 has 14 amino acids. CDR1 is MDHEN and CDR2 is SYDVKM in the germline V gene. CDR3 region: CASSLVGGNYGYTF. The CDR3 region has the DNA TGTGCCAGCAGTTTGGTTGGGGGGAACTATGGCTACACCTTC.

V and J are TRBV5-4 and TRBJ2-5, with 9 bases identical to TRBD2. Germline CDR1 reads SGHNT; CDR2 reads YYREEE (reference sequence). The CDR3 is 15 amino acids. With V trimmed by 2 bases and J by 4 bases, 6 bases remained unmatched. CDR3 bases: TGTGCCAGCAGCTTTCCCGCGGGAGGGCCAGAGACCCAGTACTTC. As protein: CASSFPAGGPETQYF.

The V call is TRBV7-8, the J call TRBJ1-2, with 7 bases lining up with TRBD1. The CDR3 is made up of 15 amino acids. The V segment lost 2 bases and the J segment 5 bases; nucleotides outside the gene matches: 8. Germline V gene lookup returns CDR1 SGHVS and CDR2 FQNEAQ. CDR3 sequence (DNA): TGTGCCAGCAGCTTACGTGTCACAGGGGTTTATGGCTACACCTTC. The encoded protein is CASSLRVTGVYGYTF.

This rearrangement joins TRBV30 to TRBJ2-2; TRBD1 matches 7 bases. The CDR3 totals 15 residues. V shed 2 bases, J shed 8 bases, and the junction held 11 bases outside the gene matches. CDR1 GTSNPN and CDR2 SVGIG come from the germline V gene (reference sequence). The CDR3: CAWSLGWTGRGELFF. CDR3 DNA sequence: TGTGCCTGGAGTTTAGGTTGGACAGGCCGAGGGGAGCTGTTTTTT. The complete variable domain, with remaining parts taken from reference TRBV30 and TRBJ2-2, reads SQTIHQWPATLVQPVGSPLSLECTVEGTSNPNLYWYRQAAGRGLQLLFYSVGIGQISSEVPQNLSASRPQDRQFILSSKKLLLSDSGFYLCAWSLGWTGRGELFFGEGSRLTVL.

The chain uses TRBV7-2 and TRBJ1-2, with D unclear. CDR1 and CDR2 (germline): SGHTA, FQGNSA. The CDR3 loop spans 13 amino acids. V gave up 2 bases and J gave up 7 bases, with 11 bases separating them. The CDR3 nucleotides read TGTGCCAGCAGCTTAAGCGGAACCGGTGGCTACACCTTC. Its translation: CASSLSGTGGYTF.

The CDR3 loop is CASMGHRELFF. The CDR3 region has the DNA TGTGCCAGTATGGGACATAGGGAGCTGTTTTTT. The rearrangement joins TRBV19 to TRBJ2-2; tentatively, D is TRBD1 (6 bases). V gave up 7 bases and J gave up 9 bases, with 9 bases separating them. Germline assignment: CDR1 LNHDA and CDR2 SQIVND (reference sequence). This CDR3 is built from 11 residues.

The rearrangement uses TRBV7-9 and TRBJ2-1; 16 positions agree with TRBD2. The CDR3 is 17 residues long. Trimming cost V 7 bases and J 3 bases; bases outside gene matches: 6. Germline V gene lookup returns CDR1 SEHNR and CDR2 FQNEAQ (reference sequence). The CDR3 DNA reads TGTGCCAGCAAATCCGGGACTAGCGGGAGGGTCTACAATGAGCAGTTCTTC. It codes for CASKSGTSGRVYNEQFF.

The chain couples TRBV28 to TRBJ1-2; D uncertain. Germline CDR1 MDHEN, CDR2 SYDVKM. V lost 5 bases, J lost 10 bases, and 14 bases lay in between. CDR3 length: 12 amino acids. The chain's CDR3 is CASSTAAEDYTF. The DNA for the CDR3 is TGTGCCAGCAGTACGGCGGCCGAGGACTACACCTTC.

The chain is built from TRBV7-2 and TRBJ2-5; tentative D call: TRBD1 (6 bases). Looked up from germline, CDR1 is SGHTA and CDR2 is FQGNSA. The CDR3 runs 13 residues. Between the trimmed V and J ends, which lost 5 bases and 7 bases, there was a span of 14 bases. In DNA form, the CDR3 reads TGTGCCAGCAGCCGACAGGTTGAGGGGACCCAGTACTTC. Translating it yields CASSRQVEGTQYF. Using reference TRBV7-2 and TRBJ2-5 for the parts outside the CDR3, the full variable domain is GAGVSQSPSNKVTEKGKDVELRCDPISGHTALYWYRQSLGQGLEFLIYFQGNSAPDKSGLPSDRFSAERTGGSVSTLTIQRTQQEDSAVYLCASSRQVEGTQYFGPGTRLLVL.

The chain carries TRBV11-2 and TRBJ1-4, with 8 positions matching TRBD1. The germline V gene encodes CDR1 SGHAT and CDR2 FQNNGV. The J segment lost 5 bases and the V segment lost 1 base, leaving 3 bases of the junction unmatched. The CDR3 is made up of 15 amino acids. The CDR3 bases are TGTGCCAGCAGCTTAGTTACAGGGGGGAATGAAAAACTGTTTTTT. The encoded protein is CASSLVTGGNEKLFF.

This clone was counted once. The chain uses TRBV28 and TRBJ1-1; maybe TRBD1 (6 bases). Germline values: CDR1 MDHEN, CDR2 SYDVKM. Trimming left V 8 bases short and J 1 base short, with 8 bases between. The length of the CDR3 is 12 residues. The CDR3 bases are TGTGCCAGCCGGACAGCGAACACTGAAGCTTTCTTT. Translating gives CASRTANTEAFF. Filled out from reference TRBV28 and TRBJ1-1, the complete variable domain reads DVKVTQSSRYLVKRTGEKVFLECVQDMDHENMFWYRQDPGLGLRLIYFSYDVKMKEKGDIPEGYSVSREKKERFSLILESASTNQTSMYLCASRTANTEAFFGQGTRLTVV.

The V and J genes are TRBV5-8 and TRBJ2-7, with D hard to call. V gave up 6 bases and J gave up 2 bases, with 15 bases separating them. CDR1 and CDR2 from the germline V gene are SGHTS and YDEGEE. This CDR3 is built from 14 residues. CDR3 region: CASNNGGYPYEQYV. The CDR3 nucleotides are TGTGCCAGCAATAACGGCGGATACCCCTACGAGCAGTACGTC.